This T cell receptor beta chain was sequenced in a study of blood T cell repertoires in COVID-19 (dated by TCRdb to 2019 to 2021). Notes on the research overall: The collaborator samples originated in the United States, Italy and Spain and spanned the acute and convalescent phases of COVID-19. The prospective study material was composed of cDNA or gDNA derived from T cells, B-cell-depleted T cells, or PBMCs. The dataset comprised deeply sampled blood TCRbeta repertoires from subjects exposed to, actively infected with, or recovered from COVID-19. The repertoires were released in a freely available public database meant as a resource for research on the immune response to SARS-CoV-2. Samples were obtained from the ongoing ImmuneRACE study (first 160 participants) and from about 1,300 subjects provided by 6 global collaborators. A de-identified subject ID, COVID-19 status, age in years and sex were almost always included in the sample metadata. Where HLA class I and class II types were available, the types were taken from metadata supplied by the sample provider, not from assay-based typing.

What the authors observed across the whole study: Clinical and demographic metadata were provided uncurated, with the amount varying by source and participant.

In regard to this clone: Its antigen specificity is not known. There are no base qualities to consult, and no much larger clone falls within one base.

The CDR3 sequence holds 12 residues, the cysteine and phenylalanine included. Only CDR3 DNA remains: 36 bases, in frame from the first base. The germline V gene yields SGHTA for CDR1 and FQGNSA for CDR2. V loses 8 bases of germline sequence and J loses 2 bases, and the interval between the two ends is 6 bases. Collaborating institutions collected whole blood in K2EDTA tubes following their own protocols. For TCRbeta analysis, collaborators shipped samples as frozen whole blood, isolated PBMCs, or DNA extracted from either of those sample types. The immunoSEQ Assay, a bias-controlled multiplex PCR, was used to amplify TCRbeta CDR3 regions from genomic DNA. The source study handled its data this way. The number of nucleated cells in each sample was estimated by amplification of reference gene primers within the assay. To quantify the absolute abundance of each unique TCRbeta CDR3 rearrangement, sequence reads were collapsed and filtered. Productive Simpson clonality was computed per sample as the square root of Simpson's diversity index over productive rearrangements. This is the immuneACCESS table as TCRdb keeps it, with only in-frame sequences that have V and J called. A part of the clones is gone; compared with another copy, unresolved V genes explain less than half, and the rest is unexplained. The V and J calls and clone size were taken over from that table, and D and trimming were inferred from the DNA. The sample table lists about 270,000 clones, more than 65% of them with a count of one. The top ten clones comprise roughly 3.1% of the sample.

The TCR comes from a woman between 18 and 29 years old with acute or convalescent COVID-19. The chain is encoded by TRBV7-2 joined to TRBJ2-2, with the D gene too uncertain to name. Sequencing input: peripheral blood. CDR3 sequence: CASGRNTGELFF. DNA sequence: TGTGCCAGCGGCCGCAACACCGGGGAGCTGTTTTTT.